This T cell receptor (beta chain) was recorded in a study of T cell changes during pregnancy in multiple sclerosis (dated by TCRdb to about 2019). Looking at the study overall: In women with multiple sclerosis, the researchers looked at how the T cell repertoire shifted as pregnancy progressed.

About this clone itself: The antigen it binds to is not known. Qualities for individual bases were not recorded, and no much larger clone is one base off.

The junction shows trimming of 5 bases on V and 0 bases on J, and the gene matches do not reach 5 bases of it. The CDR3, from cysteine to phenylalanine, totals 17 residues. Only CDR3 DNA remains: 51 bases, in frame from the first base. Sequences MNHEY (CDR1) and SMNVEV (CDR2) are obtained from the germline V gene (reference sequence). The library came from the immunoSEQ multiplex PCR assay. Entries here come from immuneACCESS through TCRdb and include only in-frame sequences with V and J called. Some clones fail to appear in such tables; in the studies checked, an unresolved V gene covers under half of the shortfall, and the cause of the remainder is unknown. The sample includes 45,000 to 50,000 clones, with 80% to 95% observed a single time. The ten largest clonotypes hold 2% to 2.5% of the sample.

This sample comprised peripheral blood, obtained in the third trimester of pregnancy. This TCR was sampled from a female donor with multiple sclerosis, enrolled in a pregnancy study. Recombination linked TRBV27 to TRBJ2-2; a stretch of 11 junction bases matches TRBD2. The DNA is TGTGCCAGCAGTATGGGACTAGCGGAAGCGAACACCGGGGAGCTGTTTTTT. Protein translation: CASSMGLAEANTGELFF.